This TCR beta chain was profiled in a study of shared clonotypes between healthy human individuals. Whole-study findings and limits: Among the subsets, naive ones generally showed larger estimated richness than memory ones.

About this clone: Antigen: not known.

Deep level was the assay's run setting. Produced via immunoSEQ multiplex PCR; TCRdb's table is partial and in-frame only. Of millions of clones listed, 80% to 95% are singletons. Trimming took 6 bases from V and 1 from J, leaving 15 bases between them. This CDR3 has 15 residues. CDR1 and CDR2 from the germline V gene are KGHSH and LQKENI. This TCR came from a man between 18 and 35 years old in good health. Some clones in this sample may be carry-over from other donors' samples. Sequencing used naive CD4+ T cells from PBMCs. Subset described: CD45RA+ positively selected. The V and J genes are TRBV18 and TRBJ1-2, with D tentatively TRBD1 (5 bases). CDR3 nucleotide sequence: TGTGCCAGCTCCCCCTTGAGAGGGGATAACTATGGCTACACCTTC. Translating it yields CASSPLRGDNYGYTF.